The source of this T cell receptor beta chain is a study of blood T cell repertoires in COVID-19. Here immunoSEQ multiplex PCR was the method, and the copy in TCRdb shows in-frame clones only, minus some. The sample holds over 65,000 clones, around 86% seen once. Trimming stripped 6 bases from V and 5 bases from J, with 15 bases between. CDR1 is SGHRS and CDR2 is YFSETQ in the germline V gene. This CDR3 spans 15 amino acids. This chain connects TRBV5-1 to TRBJ1-6; possibly TRBD1 for D (6 bases). Specimen: peripheral blood. This TCR was recovered from a human donor in a cohort sampled during active COVID-19. CDR3 sequence: CASTLTTGDNSPLHF. The CDR3 region has the DNA TGCGCCAGCACCCTAACGACAGGAGATAATTCACCCCTCCACTTT.